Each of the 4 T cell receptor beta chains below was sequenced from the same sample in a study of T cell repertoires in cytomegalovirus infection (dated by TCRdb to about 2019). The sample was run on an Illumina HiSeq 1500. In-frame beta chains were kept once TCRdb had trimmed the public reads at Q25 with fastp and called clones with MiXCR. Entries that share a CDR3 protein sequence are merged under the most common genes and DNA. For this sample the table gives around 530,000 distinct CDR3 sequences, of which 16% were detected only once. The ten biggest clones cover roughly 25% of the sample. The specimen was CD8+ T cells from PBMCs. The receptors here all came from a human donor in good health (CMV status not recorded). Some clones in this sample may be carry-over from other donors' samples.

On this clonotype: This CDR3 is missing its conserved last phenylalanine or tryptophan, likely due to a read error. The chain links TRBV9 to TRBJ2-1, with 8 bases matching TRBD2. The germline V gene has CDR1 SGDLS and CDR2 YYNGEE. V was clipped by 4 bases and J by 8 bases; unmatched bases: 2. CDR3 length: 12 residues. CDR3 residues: CASSTSGHEQFL. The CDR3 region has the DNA TGTGCCAGCAGCACTAGCGGCCATGAGCAGTTCTTA.

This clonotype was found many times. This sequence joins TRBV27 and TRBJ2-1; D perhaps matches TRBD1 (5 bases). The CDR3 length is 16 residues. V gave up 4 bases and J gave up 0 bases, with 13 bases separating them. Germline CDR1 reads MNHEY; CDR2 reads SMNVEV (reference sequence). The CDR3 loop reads CASSSQGRSSYNEQFF. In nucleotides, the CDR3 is TGTGCCAGCAGTTCGCAGGGTCGGAGCTCCTACAATGAGCAGTTCTTC.

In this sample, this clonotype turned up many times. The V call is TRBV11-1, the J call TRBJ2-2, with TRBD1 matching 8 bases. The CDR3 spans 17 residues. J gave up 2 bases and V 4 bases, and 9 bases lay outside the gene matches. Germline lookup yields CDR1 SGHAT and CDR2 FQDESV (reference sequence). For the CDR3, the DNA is TGTGCCAGCAGCTCTCAACGACAGGGGCGAAACACCGGGGAGCTGTTTTTT. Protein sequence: CASSSQRQGRNTGELFF.

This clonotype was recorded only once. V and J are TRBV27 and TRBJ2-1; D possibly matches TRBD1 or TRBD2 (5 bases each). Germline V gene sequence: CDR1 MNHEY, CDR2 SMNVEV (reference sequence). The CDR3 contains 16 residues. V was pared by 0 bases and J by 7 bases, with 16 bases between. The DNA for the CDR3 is TGTGCCAGCAGTTTATCCCGAGGGGAGTGGTCTAATGAGCAGTTCTTC. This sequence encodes CASSLSRGEWSNEQFF.